A selection of T cell receptor beta chains follows, all from one sample in a study of low-dose radiotherapy and immunotherapy resistance in tumors. TCRdb analysed the reads with MiXCR anew, one entry per CDR3 protein. The sample comprises 59,000 or so distinct CDR3 sequences, about 26% of which are singletons, and about 7% rests with the top ten. The sample in question was PBMCs, obtained before treatment. Every receptor here comes from a male donor with rectosigmoid adenocarcinoma. CDR3s include the opening cysteine and the closing phenylalanine or tryptophan. Fields, in order: V gene, clone size, J gene, D gene, CDR3 protein, CDR3 DNA. A D gene is named only where the DNA matches it firmly. Clone size, where shown, is once, few, many, or a class for clones that have expanded.

>TRBV7-2|once|TRBJ2-7|NA
CASSLAGGQTYEQYF
TGTGCCAGCAGCTTAGCGGGGGGGCAGACCTACGAGCAGTACTTC
>TRBV13|NA|TRBJ2-7|NA
CASSPVGTYEQYF
TGTGCCAGCAGCCCTGTTGGGACCTACGAGCAGTACTTC
>TRBV7-2|many|TRBJ2-3|NA
CASSNRASAQYF
TGTGCCAGCAGTAACCGGGCTAGCGCGCAGTATTTT
>TRBV10-3|many|TRBJ2-7|TRBD2
CAIGRGENYEQYF
TGTGCCATCGGGCGGGGGGAAAACTACGAGCAGTACTTC
>TRBV19|many|TRBJ2-6|NA
CASRNPSGANVLTF
TGTGCCAGTAGAAACCCCTCTGGGGCCAACGTCCTGACTTTC
>TRBV11-1|NA|TRBJ2-2|NA
CASSRSGNTGELFF
TGTGCCAGCAGCCGAAGCGGGAACACCGGGGAGCTGTTTTTT
>TRBV20-1|NA|TRBJ2-1|NA
CSARDDRAEQFF
TGCAGTGCTAGAGATGATCGAGCGGAGCAGTTCTTC
>TRBV6-6|NA|TRBJ2-4|TRBD1
CAAGVTGGLNIQYF
TGTGCCGCAGGGGTGACAGGGGGACTGAACATTCAGTACTTC
>TRBV19|many|TRBJ2-1|NA
CASSLRGGSYYNEQFF
TGTGCCAGTAGCCTAAGGGGGGGGTCTTACTACAATGAGCAGTTCTTC
>TRBV7-8|many|TRBJ2-7|TRBD1
CASSLAQGEYEQYF
TGTGCCAGCAGCCTCGCACAGGGGGAATACGAGCAGTACTTC
>TRBV4-3|many|TRBJ2-7|TRBD2
CASSQDTPGLAAVGFAYEQYF
TGCGCCAGCAGCCAAGATACGCCGGGGCTAGCGGCTGTGGGGTTCGCCTACGAGCAGTACTTC
>TRBV20-1|NA|TRBJ2-5|TRBD2
CSARHIAGVETQYF
TGCAGTGCTAGACACATAGCGGGAGTCGAGACCCAGTACTTC
>TRBV29-1|NA|TRBJ1-3|NA
CGVARQGAGNTIYF
TGCGGCGTCGCACGCCAGGGTGCTGGAAACACCATATATTTT
>TRBV15|many|TRBJ1-3|NA
CATSRDLGAGNTIYF
TGTGCCACCAGCAGAGATTTGGGTGCTGGAAACACCATATATTTT
>TRBV28|few|TRBJ1-3|TRBD1
CASSRGQGNGNTIYF
TGTGCCAGCAGTCGGGGACAGGGAAACGGAAACACCATATATTTT
>TRBV19|many|TRBJ1-1|TRBD1
CASSRDRGITEAFF
TGTGCCAGTAGTAGGGACAGGGGGATCACTGAAGCTTTCTTT
>TRBV20-1|many|TRBJ1-1|NA
CSAEKASNTEAFF
TGCAGTGCAGAGAAGGCATCGAACACTGAAGCTTTCTTT
>TRBV27|many|TRBJ1-5|NA
CASSLTGSQPQHF
TGTGCCAGCAGTTTAACAGGGTCCCAGCCCCAGCATTTT
>TRBV7-3|many|TRBJ1-1|NA
CASSSGVGNTEAFF
TGTGCCAGCAGCTCCGGGGTGGGGAACACTGAAGCTTTCTTT
>TRBV24-1|many|TRBJ2-3|NA
CATSARERAYTDTQYF
TGTGCCACCAGTGCCCGCGAGCGGGCCTACACAGATACGCAGTATTTT
>TRBV12-3/TRBV12-4|medium-sized|TRBJ2-6|NA
CASSLGAGANVLTF
TGTGCCAGCAGTTTAGGGGCTGGGGCCAACGTCCTGACTTTC
>TRBV7-8|many|TRBJ1-4|TRBD1
CASSDIGQGVNEKLFF
TGTGCCAGCAGCGACATCGGACAGGGGGTTAATGAAAAACTGTTTTTT
>TRBV6-2/TRBV6-3|many|TRBJ1-1|NA
CASSYRNRVNTEAFF
TGTGCCAGCAGTTACCGCAACAGGGTGAACACTGAAGCTTTCTTT
>TRBV28|many|TRBJ1-5|NA
CASSLIGRNQPQHF
TGTGCCAGCAGTTTAATCGGCAGAAATCAGCCCCAGCATTTT
>TRBV11-2|NA|TRBJ2-7|TRBD2
CASSFWTGTISYEQYF
TGTGCCAGCAGCTTTTGGACCGGGACTATCTCCTACGAGCAGTACTTC
>TRBV2|few|TRBJ2-1|NA
CASHRTVGDEQFF
TGTGCCAGTCATCGGACAGTTGGCGATGAGCAGTTCTTC
>TRBV28|many|TRBJ2-1|NA
CASQGENEQFF
TGTGCCAGTCAAGGGGAAAATGAGCAGTTCTTC
>TRBV28|once|TRBJ2-1|TRBD2
CASTPTSAGSYNEEFF
TGTGCCAGCACTCCCACTAGCGCCGGCTCCTACAATGAGGAGTTCTTC
>TRBV28|NA|TRBJ1-2|NA
CASATPEEISGGYGYTF
TGTGCCAGCGCGACACCCGAGGAGATCTCGGGTGGGTATGGCTACACCTTC
>TRBV7-2|many|TRBJ2-5|NA
CASRPAVLQETQYF
TGTGCCAGCAGACCGGCGGTCCTCCAAGAGACCCAGTACTTC
>TRBV6-2/TRBV6-3|many|TRBJ2-7|TRBD2
CASSYPGTSGIQSRIYEQYF
TGTGCCAGCAGTTACCCCGGTACTAGCGGGATCCAAAGCCGGATCTACGAGCAGTACTTC
>TRBV7-3|NA|TRBJ2-1|TRBD2
CASSLSASGIYNEQFF
TGTGCCAGCAGCTTGAGCGCTAGCGGGATTTACAATGAGCAGTTCTTC
>TRBV19|NA|TRBJ1-5|NA
CASSIPGPPQPQHF
TGTGCCAGTAGTATCCCAGGGCCCCCTCAGCCCCAGCATTTT
>TRBV29-1|many|TRBJ2-3|NA
CSAHPTGTDTQYF
TGCAGCGCCCACCCGACAGGCACAGATACGCAGTATTTT
>TRBV3-1|few|TRBJ1-4|NA
CASSQEWQSGEKLFF
TGTGCCAGCAGCCAAGAATGGCAGAGTGGGGAAAAACTGTTTTTT
>TRBV29-1|NA|TRBJ1-1|TRBD1
CSVMRQGGTEAFF
TGCAGCGTGATGCGGCAGGGGGGGACTGAAGCTTTCTTT
>TRBV2|many|TRBJ2-2|NA
CASSASNTGELFF
TGTGCCAGTAGCGCCTCGAACACCGGGGAGCTGTTTTTT
>TRBV11-2|many|TRBJ2-3|NA
CASSPIRSLVRLSTDTQYF
TGTGCCAGCAGCCCAATCCGGTCCTTGGTCCGGCTGAGCACAGATACGCAGTATTTT
>TRBV21-1|many|TRBJ2-7|NA
CASSGQGTVSYEQYF
TGTGCCAGCTCCGGACAGGGTACAGTCTCCTACGAGCAGTACTTC
>TRBV28|NA|TRBJ2-1|TRBD2
CASSSWTSGPDNEQFF
TGTGCCAGCAGTTCGTGGACTAGCGGGCCCGACAATGAGCAGTTCTTC
>TRBV7-2|many|TRBJ2-3|NA
CASSSPGLADTQYF
TGTGCCAGCAGCTCCCCCGGTTTGGCAGATACGCAGTATTTT
>TRBV29-1|many|TRBJ1-2|TRBD1
CSVERTGTGYTF
TGCAGCGTTGAACGGACAGGGACTGGCTACACCTTC
>TRBV5-4|many|TRBJ2-4|TRBD2
CASSLAGGFSGGGAKNIQYF
TGTGCCAGCAGCTTGGCCGGGGGTTTTAGCGGGGGGGGAGCCAAAAACATTCAGTACTTC
>TRBV3-1|many|TRBJ2-7|NA
CASSSADRYSLGGEQYF
TGTGCCAGCAGCTCGGCCGATCGATACTCCCTTGGGGGGGAGCAGTACTTC
>TRBV7-6|many|TRBJ2-7|NA
CASSFVDGDEQYF
TGTGCCAGCAGCTTCGTAGATGGGGACGAGCAGTACTTC
>TRBV4-1|many|TRBJ1-4|TRBD1
CASSPGTALNEKLFF
TGCGCCAGCAGCCCGGGGACAGCCTTAAATGAAAAACTGTTTTTT
>TRBV28|few|TRBJ1-5|NA
CASSSPPSRPQHF
TGTGCCAGCAGTTCCCCACCTAGCCGGCCCCAGCATTTT
>TRBV11-2|many|TRBJ2-3|NA
CASSPTGTGGPTDTQYF
TGTGCCAGCAGCCCGACAGGGACGGGGGGGCCGACAGATACGCAGTATTTT
>TRBV6-1|many|TRBJ2-3|TRBD2
CASSDILAGGTDTQYF
TGTGCCAGCAGTGACATCCTAGCGGGGGGCACAGATACGCAGTATTTT
>TRBV7-9|many|TRBJ2-2|NA
CASRRNAGELFF
TGTGCCAGCAGACGGAACGCCGGGGAGCTGTTTTTT
>TRBV6-4|NA|TRBJ2-3|TRBD2
CASSDRAGGTDTQYF
TGTGCCAGCAGTGACCGGGCGGGAGGCACAGATACGCAGTATTTT
>TRBV5-1|many|TRBJ2-2|NA
CASSLGPVNTGELFF
TGCGCCAGCAGCTTGGGGCCAGTGAACACCGGGGAGCTGTTTTTT
>TRBV30|many|TRBJ2-7|TRBD1
CAWSLDRVREQYF
TGTGCCTGGAGTTTGGACAGGGTGCGCGAGCAGTACTTC
>TRBV5-6|many|TRBJ2-1|NA
CASSFSNEQFF
TGTGCCAGCAGCTTTTCTAATGAGCAGTTCTTC
>TRBV3-1|many|TRBJ2-2|NA
CASSSTTNTGELFF
TGTGCCAGCAGCTCCACGACGAACACCGGGGAGCTGTTTTTT